These T cell receptor beta chains were read from a single sample in a study of cytomegalovirus exposure and HLA in healthy donors. The repertoire was sequenced with immunoSEQ multiplex PCR; TCRdb's copy has only in-frame clones and lacks some. This table holds 100,000 or so clones, over 60% found once. The specimen sequenced was PBMCs. The receptors originated from a female donor in good health and CMV-seropositive. The CDR3 runs from the conserved cysteine through the conserved F or W. The order of the fields is J gene, V gene, CDR3 protein.

TRBJ1-2,TRBV5-4,CASSTLQVPDYGYTF
TRBJ2-2,TRBV7-3,CASRPTANTGELFF
TRBJ1-1,TRBV27,CASRPPGLNTEAFF
TRBJ2-3,TRBV2,CASSVRDSADTQYF
TRBJ1-2,TRBV5-4,CASSLASVRGVSPFYGYTF
TRBJ2-7,TRBV19,CASSMDPGATYEQYF
TRBJ1-2,TRBV5-1,CASSLEGANGYTF
TRBJ1-3,TRBV2,CASSWGEIGNTIYF
TRBJ2-3,TRBV4-1,CASSQELAGGLAQYF
TRBJ2-7,TRBV18,CASSPNGGAYEQYF
TRBJ1-1,TRBV6-5,CASTRNNQGGTEAFF
TRBJ1-4,TRBV5-6,CASSLAVGRGYEKLFF
TRBJ1-1,TRBV7-3,CASSSDWNTEAFF
TRBJ2-2,TRBV10-3,CAISDSRGANTGELFF
TRBJ1-1,TRBV5-1,CASSFLTGKEAFF
TRBJ2-3,TRBV6-5,CASAERRTDTQYF
TRBJ1-2,TRBV21-1,CATAWGIEWGDGYTF
TRBJ2-1,TRBV6-1,CASSEGGRAYEQFF
TRBJ1-2,TRBV19,CASSRGGRGYTF
TRBJ2-5,TRBV7-7,CASTEAGGLQETQYF
TRBJ2-7,TRBV29-1,CSVEEKTSGITYEQYF
TRBJ1-1,TRBV5-5,CASSLDWAGANTEAFF
TRBJ1-5,TRBV29-1,CSVAVNSNQPQHF
TRBJ1-6,TRBV5-3,CARSLNSLNSPLHF
TRBJ2-7,TRBV27,CASSSSVDRGRIKVYEQYF
TRBJ2-2,TRBV7-2,CASSLVTQGARAGELFF
TRBJ2-2,TRBV18,CASSPRGPPLTGELFF
TRBJ1-4,TRBV19,CASIPTGTATNEKLFF
TRBJ2-7,TRBV30,CAWTQRGLPRSYEQYF
TRBJ1-1,TRBV7-8,CASRTSTGIMNTEAFF
TRBJ2-5,TRBV29-1,CSVSPGVQETQYF
TRBJ2-3,TRBV7-9,CASSNRDRVSTDTQYF
TRBJ2-4,TRBV6-6,CASSRSGGENKNIQYF
TRBJ2-7,TRBV30,CAWSGTSYEQYF
TRBJ2-5,TRBV7-7,CASSLAGAQETQYF
TRBJ2-7,TRBV28,CASSSPRQDAGAYEQYF
TRBJ2-3,TRBV5-8,CASSAHPGLVYTDTQYF
TRBJ2-7,TRBV19,CASSIVGAGGGSSYEQYF
TRBJ2-2,TRBV7-9,CASSFGGATGELFF
TRBJ1-6,TRBV6-6,CASSYSIGGGSPLHF
TRBJ2-4,TRBV19,CASKIQAGKNIQYF
-,TRBV28,CASRPRGSGTYEQYF
TRBJ1-2,TRBV7-8,CASSRGTAEDYGYTF
TRBJ1-4,TRBV6-6,CASRQFNEKLFF
TRBJ2-2,TRBV7-3,CASSLRGTVNTGELFF